The TCR beta chain under discussion was sequenced for a study of blood T cell dynamics during melanoma immunotherapy. Each bulk PBMC sample had about 330 ng DNA loaded. Libraries were prepared by immunoSEQ multiplex PCR; TCRdb keeps only in-frame clonotypes and omits some of them. The sample records about 7,300 clones, roughly 86% being singletons. As for time point: week 3, after first cycle of checkpoint inhibitor. Sampling occurred pretreatment (T0) and at week 3 (W3), after cycle one of checkpoint blockade. At 12 weeks after first infusion, RECIST 1.1 defined response for most patients. CDR1 MNHNS and CDR2 SASEGT come from the germline V gene. The CDR3 is 14 amino acids. Trimming took 0 bases from V and 4 from J, leaving 10 bases between them.

This specimen was blood, taken from a patient treated with checkpoint blockade. This rearrangement joins TRBV6-1 to TRBJ2-7; D is tentatively TRBD1 or TRBD2 (5 bases each). The clonotype originates from a human donor with melanoma. The CDR3 region has the DNA TGTGCCAGCAGTGAAGCCCGGGGCGCTTACGAGCAGTACTTC. Its protein product is CASSEARGAYEQYF.